The entry that follows covers one T cell receptor beta chain sequence. Its antigen is not known. This sample stems from a study of cytomegalovirus exposure and HLA in healthy donors. The CDR3 length is 14 residues. The J segment lost 9 bases and the V segment lost 5 bases, leaving 11 bases of the junction unmatched. The germline V gene has CDR1 MDHEN and CDR2 SYDVKM. PCR primers comprised 60 Vbeta and 13 Jbeta primers. Measured with immunoSEQ multiplex PCR; TCRdb has only the in-frame clones, and not every one. This table has 200,000 to 300,000 clones, about 83% appearing once. Study-level findings and limits: Being indistinguishable, some V segments were excluded, TRBV6-2 and TRBV6-3 among them. In all likelihood, a cluster of highly shared sequence variants was a sequencing artifact.

The sequencing sample was made of PBMCs. This receptor was obtained from a woman aged 40 to 50 in good health and CMV-seropositive. The chain combines TRBV28 with TRBJ2-7; 9 bases map to TRBD2. This CDR3 reads CASSVLAGRGGQYF. The CDR3, as DNA: TGTGCCAGCAGTGTTCTAGCGGGGAGGGGGGGGCAGTACTTC.